These T cell receptor beta chains were read from a single sample in a study of response to subunit inactivated influenza vaccine. TCRdb independently ran MiXCR on the RT-PCR reads; one entry per CDR3 protein. The data hold around 300,000 distinct CDR3 sequences, with approximately 20% observed a single time. The sequencing used PBMCs from blood, collected approximately 22 months after vaccination. All receptors derive from a man aged 50 to 75 who received an inactivated influenza vaccine. CDR3s include the opening cysteine and the closing phenylalanine or tryptophan. Each record gives: J gene, V gene, CDR3 length, CDR3 protein.

J: TRBJ1-5
V: TRBV20-1
length: 15
CDR3: CSAKGQSHSNQPQHF

J: TRBJ1-1
V: TRBV28
length: 14
CDR3: CASRSGQRWSEAFF

J: TRBJ1-5
V: TRBV7-2
length: 18
CDR3: CASSLVAGGQGSNQPQHF

J: TRBJ1-1
V: TRBV4-3
length: 13
CDR3: CASSQGPETEAFF

J: TRBJ2-1
V: TRBV6-2/TRBV6-3
length: 17
CDR3: CASSSNTGLAGGNEQFF

J: TRBJ1-1
V: TRBV28
length: 13
CDR3: CASKTSNPTEAFF

J: TRBJ1-1
V: TRBV20-1
length: 14
CDR3: CSARGYRAGTEAFF

J: TRBJ2-7
V: TRBV12-3/TRBV12-4
length: 16
CDR3: CASSRAISGSQDEQYF

J: TRBJ1-2
V: TRBV20-1
length: 11
CDR3: CSARLDNGYTF

J: TRBJ1-5
V: TRBV6-1
length: 15
CDR3: CASSTTGGWGQPQHF

J: TRBJ2-1
V: TRBV7-8
length: 12
CDR3: CASSFGRNEQFF

J: TRBJ2-1
V: TRBV30
length: 13
CDR3: CAWSVLPGNEQFF

J: TRBJ2-2
V: TRBV6-5
length: 16
CDR3: CASSYSAGGGTGELFF

J: TRBJ1-1
V: TRBV19
length: 14
CDR3: CATRDRGLNTEAFF

J: TRBJ2-7
V: TRBV6-1
length: 11
CDR3: CASSDRYEQYF

J: TRBJ1-2
V: TRBV28
length: 15
CDR3: CASSWDSGQPYGYTF

J: TRBJ2-2
V: TRBV4-2
length: 15
CDR3: CASSQDGGVTGELFF

J: TRBJ1-5
V: TRBV12-3/TRBV12-4
length: 18
CDR3: CASSFRPWGQGGNQPQHF

J: TRBJ2-7
V: TRBV4-2
length: 16
CDR3: CASSQEVGTGFHEQYF

J: TRBJ1-5
V: TRBV29-1
length: 13
CDR3: CSVGGSDNQPQHF

J: TRBJ2-1
V: TRBV5-5
length: 13
CDR3: CASSKVEQYEQFF

J: TRBJ2-1
V: TRBV4-2
length: 15
CDR3: CASSQPGLAANEQFF

J: TRBJ1-3
V: TRBV3-1
length: 16
CDR3: CASSHQGTASGNTIYF

J: TRBJ2-2
V: TRBV10-2
length: 14
CDR3: CASSVRRGTGELFF

J: TRBJ2-7
V: TRBV6-2/TRBV6-3
length: 16
CDR3: CASRSQALLIPAEQYF

J: TRBJ2-7
V: TRBV6-2/TRBV6-3
length: 15
CDR3: CASSYSSGTGREQYF

J: TRBJ2-1
V: TRBV12-3/TRBV12-4
length: 13
CDR3: CASTSNPYNEQFF

J: TRBJ1-1
V: TRBV15
length: 12
CDR3: CATSRRDTEAFF

J: TRBJ1-1
V: TRBV6-5
length: 16
CDR3: CASSWGGQGRGTEAFF

J: TRBJ1-1
V: TRBV24-1
length: 15
CDR3: CATSEGSPTNTEAFF